This TCR beta chain was observed in a study of control samples from healthy donors and cancer patients. The CDR3 runs to 17 residues. Germline CDR1 is KGHDR and CDR2 is SFDVKD. The trim removed 7 bases at V and 0 bases at J, leaving 9 bases unmatched. Sequencing used immunoSEQ multiplex PCR; TCRdb keeps in-frame clones, though not all of them. The top ten clones hold less than 15% of a sample with about 140,000 clones, around 94% of them seen once. This receptor was taken from a middle-aged man in good health. This sequence joins TRBV24-1 and TRBJ2-2; TRBD1 matches at 8 bases. Sequencing input: blood. Here the CDR3 reads CATSGQGGRANTGELFF. The CDR3 DNA is TGTGCCACCAGCGGACAGGGAGGAAGGGCGAACACCGGGGAGCTGTTTTTT.